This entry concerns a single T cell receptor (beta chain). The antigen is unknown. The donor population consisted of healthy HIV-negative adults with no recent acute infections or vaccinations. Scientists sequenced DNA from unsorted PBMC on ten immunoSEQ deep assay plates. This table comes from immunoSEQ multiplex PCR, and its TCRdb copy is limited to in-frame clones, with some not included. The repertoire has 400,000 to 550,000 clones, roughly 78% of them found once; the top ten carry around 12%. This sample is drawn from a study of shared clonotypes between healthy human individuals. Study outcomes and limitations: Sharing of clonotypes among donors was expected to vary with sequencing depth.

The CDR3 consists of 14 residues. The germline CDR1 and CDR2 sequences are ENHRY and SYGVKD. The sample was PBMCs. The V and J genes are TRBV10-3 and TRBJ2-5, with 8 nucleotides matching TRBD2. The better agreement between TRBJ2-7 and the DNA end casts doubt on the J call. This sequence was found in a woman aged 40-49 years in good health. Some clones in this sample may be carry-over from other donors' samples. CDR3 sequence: CAISLSGTSSEQYF. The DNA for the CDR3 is TGTGCCATCAGCTTATCCGGGACTAGTTCCGAGCAGTACTTC.